This TCR beta chain comes out of a study of glioma-infiltrating T cells. Ten or more counts support this clonotype. This CDR3 contains 15 residues. Germline CDR1 and CDR2: KGHDR and SFDVKD. Trimming removed 5 bases from V and 6 bases from J, with 16 bases in between. Using RNA template, CDR3s of TCR alpha and beta were amplified with iRepertoire arm-PCR. Each CDR3 protein gets one entry after TCRdb re-called the multiplex PCR reads with MiXCR. Here the sample spans approximately 190,000 distinct CDR3 sequences, 32% being singletons. The TCR comes from a human donor with low-grade glioma or glioblastoma, undergoing nonglioma brain surgery, or in good health (not recorded which). This chain connects TRBV24-1 to TRBJ2-1; D might be TRBD1 or TRBD2, each matching 6 bases. Material for sequencing was glioma tissue, nonneoplastic brain tissue, or PBMCs (not recorded which). The CDR3 nucleotides read TGTGCCACCAGTGCCCGGGGGCTGATGTCCAATGAGCAGTTCTTC. It codes for CATSARGLMSNEQFF.